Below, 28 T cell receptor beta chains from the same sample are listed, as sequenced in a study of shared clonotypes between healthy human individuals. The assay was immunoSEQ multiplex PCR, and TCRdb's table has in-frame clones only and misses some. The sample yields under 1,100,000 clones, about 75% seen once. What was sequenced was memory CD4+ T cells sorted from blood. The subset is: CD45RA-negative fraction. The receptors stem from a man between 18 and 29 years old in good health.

Written as DNA, the CDR3 is TGTGCCAGCAGCCCCGGGAGGGGCGGGAGGCCGGCCTCCGAGCAGTACTTC. Its translation: CASSPGRGGRPASEQYF. The rearrangement joins TRBV7-2 to TRBJ2-7; TRBD2 aligns across 8 bases. The germline V gene encodes CDR1 SGHTA and CDR2 FQGNSA. The J segment lost 6 bases and the V segment lost 5 bases, leaving 18 bases of the junction unmatched. The CDR3 length is 17 residues.

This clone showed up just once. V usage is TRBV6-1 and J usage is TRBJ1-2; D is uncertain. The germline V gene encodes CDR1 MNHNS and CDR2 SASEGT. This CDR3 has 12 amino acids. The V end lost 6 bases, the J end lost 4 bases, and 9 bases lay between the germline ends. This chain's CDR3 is CASSLQAYGYTF. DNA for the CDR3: TGTGCCAGCAGCCTTCAGGCCTATGGCTACACCTTC.

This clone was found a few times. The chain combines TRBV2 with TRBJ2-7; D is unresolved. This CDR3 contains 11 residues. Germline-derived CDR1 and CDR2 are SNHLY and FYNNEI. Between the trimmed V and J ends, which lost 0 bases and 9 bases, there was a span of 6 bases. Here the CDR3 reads CASSEASRQYF. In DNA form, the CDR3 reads TGTGCCAGCAGTGAAGCATCACGGCAGTACTTC.

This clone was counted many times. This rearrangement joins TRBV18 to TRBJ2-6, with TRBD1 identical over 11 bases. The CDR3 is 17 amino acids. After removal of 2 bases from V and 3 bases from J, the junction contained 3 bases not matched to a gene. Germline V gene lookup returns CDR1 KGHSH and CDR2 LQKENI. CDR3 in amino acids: CASSPVGQGVGANVLTF. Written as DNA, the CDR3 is TGTGCCAGCTCACCAGTGGGACAGGGGGTTGGGGCCAACGTCCTGACTTTC.

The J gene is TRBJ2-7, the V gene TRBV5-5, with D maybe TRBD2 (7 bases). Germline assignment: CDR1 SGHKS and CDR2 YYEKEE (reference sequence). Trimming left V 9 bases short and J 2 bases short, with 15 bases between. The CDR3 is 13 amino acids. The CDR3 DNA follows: TGTGCCACCGGCGGGGGCGGGGCCTACGAGCAGTACTTC. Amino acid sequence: CATGGGGAYEQYF. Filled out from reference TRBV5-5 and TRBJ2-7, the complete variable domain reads DAGVTQSPTHLIKTRGQQVTLRCSPISGHKSVSWYQQVLGQGPQFIFQYYEKEERGRGNFPDRFSARQFPNYSSELNVNALLLGDSALYLCATGGGGAYEQYFGPGTRLTVT.

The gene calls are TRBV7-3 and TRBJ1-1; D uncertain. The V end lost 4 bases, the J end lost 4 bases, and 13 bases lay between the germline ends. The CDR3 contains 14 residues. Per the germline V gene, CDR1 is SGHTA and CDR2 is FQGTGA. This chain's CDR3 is CASSSGRQITEAFF. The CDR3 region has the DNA TGTGCCAGCAGCTCCGGACGCCAGATCACTGAAGCTTTCTTT.

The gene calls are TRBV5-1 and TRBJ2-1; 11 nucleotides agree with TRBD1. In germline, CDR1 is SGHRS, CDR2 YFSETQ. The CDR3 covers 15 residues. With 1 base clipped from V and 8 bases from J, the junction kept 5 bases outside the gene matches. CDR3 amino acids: CASSLPGTGGHEQFF. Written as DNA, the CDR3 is TGCGCCAGCAGCTTGCCCGGGACAGGGGGGCATGAGCAGTTCTTC.

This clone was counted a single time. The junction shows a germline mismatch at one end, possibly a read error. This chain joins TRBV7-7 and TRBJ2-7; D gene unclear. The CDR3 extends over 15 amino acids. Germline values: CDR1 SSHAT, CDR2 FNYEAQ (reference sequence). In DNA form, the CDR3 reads TGTGCTAGCAGCTTTTCCGCAGGACCGGCTTACGAGCAGTACTTC. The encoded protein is CASSFSAGPAYEQYF.

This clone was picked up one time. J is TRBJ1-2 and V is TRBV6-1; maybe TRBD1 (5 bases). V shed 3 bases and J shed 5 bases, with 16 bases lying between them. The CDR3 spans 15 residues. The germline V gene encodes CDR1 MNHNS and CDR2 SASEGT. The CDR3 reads CASSDPRQSRYGYTF. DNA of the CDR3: TGTGCCAGCAGTGACCCACGACAGTCACGTTATGGCTACACCTTC.

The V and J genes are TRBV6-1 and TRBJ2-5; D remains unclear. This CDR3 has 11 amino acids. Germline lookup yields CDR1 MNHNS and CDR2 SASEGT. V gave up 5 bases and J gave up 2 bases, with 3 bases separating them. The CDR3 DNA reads TGTGCCAGCAGTTGGCAAGAGACCCAGTACTTC. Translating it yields CASSWQETQYF.

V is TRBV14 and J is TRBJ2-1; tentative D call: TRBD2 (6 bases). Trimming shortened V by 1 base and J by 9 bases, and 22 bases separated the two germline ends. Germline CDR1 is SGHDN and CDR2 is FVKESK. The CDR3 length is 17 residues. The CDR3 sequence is CASSQGQSAIGGSEQFF. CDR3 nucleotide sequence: TGTGCCAGCAGCCAAGGGCAGTCGGCTATCGGAGGGAGTGAGCAGTTCTTC.

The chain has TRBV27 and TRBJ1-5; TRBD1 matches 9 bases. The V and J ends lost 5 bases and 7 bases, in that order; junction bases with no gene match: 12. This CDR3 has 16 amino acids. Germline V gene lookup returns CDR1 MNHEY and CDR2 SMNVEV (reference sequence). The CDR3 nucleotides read TGTGCCAGCAGTCAACAGGGGGCCCCAGGGGGACAGCCCCAGCATTTT. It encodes CASSQQGAPGGQPQHF.

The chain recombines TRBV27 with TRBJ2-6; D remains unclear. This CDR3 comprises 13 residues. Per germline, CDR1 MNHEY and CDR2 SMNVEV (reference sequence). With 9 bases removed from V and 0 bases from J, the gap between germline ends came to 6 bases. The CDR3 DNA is TGTGCCAGGCGGAGCTCTGGGGCCAACGTCCTGACTTTC. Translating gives CARRSSGANVLTF.

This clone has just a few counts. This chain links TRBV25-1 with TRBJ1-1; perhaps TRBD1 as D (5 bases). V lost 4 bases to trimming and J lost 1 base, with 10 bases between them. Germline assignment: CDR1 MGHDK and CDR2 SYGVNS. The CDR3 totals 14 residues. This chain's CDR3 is CASSGNRPNTEAFF. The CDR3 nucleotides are TGTGCCAGCAGTGGGAACAGGCCGAACACTGAAGCTTTCTTT.

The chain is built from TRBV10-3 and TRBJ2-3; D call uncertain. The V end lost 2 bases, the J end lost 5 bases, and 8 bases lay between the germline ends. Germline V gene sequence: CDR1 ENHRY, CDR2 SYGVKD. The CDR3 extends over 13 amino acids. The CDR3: CAISEPNVDTQYF. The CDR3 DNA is TGTGCCATCAGTGAGCCCAATGTAGATACGCAGTATTTT.

The CDR3 sequence is CASSKKGGNEQYF. CDR3 bases: TGTGCCAGCAGCAAAAAGGGGGGGAACGAGCAGTACTTC. This chain joins TRBV21-1 and TRBJ2-7; whether TRBD2, the table's D call, matches the DNA was not checked. TRBV21-1 is shown as a pseudogene. The CDR3 consists of 13 residues.

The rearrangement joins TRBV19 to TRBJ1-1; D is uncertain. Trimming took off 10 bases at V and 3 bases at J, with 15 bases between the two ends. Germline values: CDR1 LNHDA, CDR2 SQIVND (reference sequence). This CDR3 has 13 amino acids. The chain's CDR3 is CATRLRRDTEAFF. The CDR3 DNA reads TGTGCCACCCGACTCAGGAGAGACACTGAAGCTTTCTTT.

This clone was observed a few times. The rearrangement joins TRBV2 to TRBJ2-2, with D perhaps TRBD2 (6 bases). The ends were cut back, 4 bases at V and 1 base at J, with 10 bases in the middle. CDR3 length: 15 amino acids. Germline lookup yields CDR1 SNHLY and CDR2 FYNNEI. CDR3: CASSGLGRNTGELFF. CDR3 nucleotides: TGTGCCAGCAGTGGGCTCGGGAGGAACACCGGGGAGCTGTTTTTT.

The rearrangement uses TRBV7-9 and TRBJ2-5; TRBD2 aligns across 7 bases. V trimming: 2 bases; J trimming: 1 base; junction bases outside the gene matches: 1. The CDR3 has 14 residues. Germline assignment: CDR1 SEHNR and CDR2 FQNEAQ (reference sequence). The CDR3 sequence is CASSLLAAQETQYF. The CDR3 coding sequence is TGTGCCAGCAGCTTACTAGCGGCCCAAGAGACCCAGTACTTC.

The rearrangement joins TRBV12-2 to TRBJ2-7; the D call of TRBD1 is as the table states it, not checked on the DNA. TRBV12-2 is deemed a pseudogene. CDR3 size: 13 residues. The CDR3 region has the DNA TGTGCAAGTCGCTTTTTGGGACACTACGAGCAGTACTTC. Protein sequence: CASRFLGHYEQYF.

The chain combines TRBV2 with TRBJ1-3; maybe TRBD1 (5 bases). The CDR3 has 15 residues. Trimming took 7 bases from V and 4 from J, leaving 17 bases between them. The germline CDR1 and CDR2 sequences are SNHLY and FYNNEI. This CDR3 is CASNLGGSGGNTIYF. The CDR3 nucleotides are TGTGCCAGCAACCTCGGGGGTTCTGGAGGAAACACCATATATTTT.

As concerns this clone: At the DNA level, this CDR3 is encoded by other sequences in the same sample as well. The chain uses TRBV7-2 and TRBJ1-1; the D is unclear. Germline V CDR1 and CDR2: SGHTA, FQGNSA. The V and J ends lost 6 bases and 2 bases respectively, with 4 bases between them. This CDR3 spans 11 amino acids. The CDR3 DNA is TGTGCCAGCAGAGGCAACACTGAAGCTTTCTTT. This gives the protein CASRGNTEAFF.

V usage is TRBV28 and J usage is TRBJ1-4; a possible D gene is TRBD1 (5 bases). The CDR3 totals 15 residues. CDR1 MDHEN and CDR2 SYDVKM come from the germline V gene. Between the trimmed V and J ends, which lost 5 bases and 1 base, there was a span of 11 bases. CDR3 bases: TGTGCCAGCAGTCGAGCCGGGGGAACTAATGAAAAACTGTTTTTT. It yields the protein CASSRAGGTNEKLFF.

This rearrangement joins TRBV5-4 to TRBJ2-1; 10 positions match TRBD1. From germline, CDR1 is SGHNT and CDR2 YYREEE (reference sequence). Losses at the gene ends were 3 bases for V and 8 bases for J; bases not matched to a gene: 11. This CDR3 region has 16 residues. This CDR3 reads CASSSSPDRGRDEQFF. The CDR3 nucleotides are TGTGCCAGCAGCTCCTCCCCCGACAGGGGGCGGGATGAGCAGTTCTTC.

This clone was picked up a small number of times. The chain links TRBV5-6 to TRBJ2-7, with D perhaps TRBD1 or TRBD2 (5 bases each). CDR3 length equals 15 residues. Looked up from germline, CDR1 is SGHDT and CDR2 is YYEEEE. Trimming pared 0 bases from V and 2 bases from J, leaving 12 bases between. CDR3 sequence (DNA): TGTGCCAGCAGCTTGGACGGGGCGCCCCCCTACGAGCAGTACTTC. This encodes CASSLDGAPPYEQYF.

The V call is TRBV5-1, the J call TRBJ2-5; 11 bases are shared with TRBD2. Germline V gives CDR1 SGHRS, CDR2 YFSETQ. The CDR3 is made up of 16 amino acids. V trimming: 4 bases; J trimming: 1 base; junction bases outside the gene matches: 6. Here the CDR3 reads CASSSGLAGPQETQYF. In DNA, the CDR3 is TGCGCCAGCAGCAGCGGACTAGCGGGCCCCCAAGAGACCCAGTACTTC.

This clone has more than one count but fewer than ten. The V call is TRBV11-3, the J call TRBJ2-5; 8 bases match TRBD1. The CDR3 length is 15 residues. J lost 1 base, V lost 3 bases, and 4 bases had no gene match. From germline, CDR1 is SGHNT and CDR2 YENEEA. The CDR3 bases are TGTGCCAGCAGCTTGGGGACAGGCCTCCAAGAGACCCAGTACTTC. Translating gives CASSLGTGLQETQYF.

CDR3: CASSQRREGRDEQFF. Written as DNA, the CDR3 is TGCGCCAGCAGCCAAAGGCGGGAGGGCCGCGATGAGCAGTTCTTC. V gene TRBV4-3 combines with J gene TRBJ2-1; 9 nucleotides line up with TRBD2. The CDR3 has 15 residues. Germline CDR1 LGHNA, CDR2 YSLEER. After removal of 2 bases from V and 8 bases from J, the junction contained 7 bases not matched to a gene.